This T cell receptor beta chain appears in the sequencing data of a study of shared clonotypes between healthy human individuals. Every immunoSEQ plate was one replicate of a subset's evenly spread DNA. Libraries were prepared by immunoSEQ multiplex PCR; TCRdb keeps only in-frame clonotypes and omits some of them. The profile shows about 1 million clones, about 76% of them singletons. Adult Caucasians living in Nashville, Tennessee made up all of the donors. The germline CDR1 and CDR2 sequences are LNHNV and YYDKDF (reference sequence). The germline V and J ends were trimmed by 5 bases and 5 bases, with 12 bases remaining between them. This CDR3 has 13 residues.

The V call is TRBV15, the J call TRBJ1-1; D might be TRBD1 (5 bases). The sample consisted of memory CD4+ T cells sorted from blood. Subset reported: CD45RA-negative fraction. This TCR came from a young man in good health. The CDR3 loop is CATSEGRRTEAFF. CDR3 nucleotide sequence: TGTGCCACCAGCGAGGGGAGGAGAACTGAAGCTTTCTTT.